This entry lists 20 T cell receptor beta chains sequenced from one sample in a study of PD-L1 blockade in urothelial cancer. The table came from immunoSEQ multiplex PCR; TCRdb's copy has only in-frame clones and leaves some out. This table holds around 53,000 clones, over 75% found once. The sequencing here drew on PBMCs, taken around atezolizumab (anti-PD-L1) treatment. Every receptor here comes from a man aged 40-55 years with urothelial cancer.

This chain connects TRBV18 to TRBJ2-1; D gene ambiguous. V lost 1 base, J lost 2 bases, and 9 bases lay in between. Germline V gene sequence: CDR1 KGHSH, CDR2 LQKENI. The CDR3 is 15 residues long. In DNA form, the CDR3 reads TGTGCCAGCTCACCACTGGTCAGGACCTACAATGAGCAGTTCTTC. This translates into CASSPLVRTYNEQFF.

The V and J genes are TRBV6-4 and TRBJ2-3; D is uncertain. This CDR3 has 13 amino acids. The germline V gene encodes CDR1 MRHNA and CDR2 SNTAGT. With 3 bases removed from V and 2 bases from J, the gap between germline ends came to 6 bases. The CDR3 protein is CASSEQPTDTQYF. In DNA form, the CDR3 reads TGTGCCAGCAGTGAACAACCCACAGATACGCAGTATTTT.

This sequence joins TRBV28 and TRBJ2-3; 15 nucleotides match TRBD2. The CDR3 sequence is 13 residues long. The germline V gene encodes CDR1 MDHEN and CDR2 SYDVKM. This CDR3 is CASGLAGGDTQYF. CDR3 DNA: TGTGCTTCGGGACTAGCGGGAGGAGATACGCAGTATTTT.

In DNA, the CDR3 is TGTGCCAGCAGCAAAGCTGGGGGACAGGGAAAGACCCAGTACTTC. Protein sequence: CASSKAGGQGKTQYF. This chain joins TRBV21-1 and TRBJ2-5; the D call in the table, TRBD1, was not verified against the DNA. TRBV21-1 is a pseudogene. This CDR3 spans 15 amino acids.

This clone was found a few times. This CDR3 is CASSLGGSVYEQYF. The CDR3 DNA sequence: TGTGCCAGCAGTTTAGGTGGGAGTGTCTACGAGCAGTACTTC. The chain joins TRBV28 to TRBJ2-7; D may be TRBD2 (5 bases). Germline CDR1 MDHEN, CDR2 SYDVKM. This CDR3 contains 14 residues. V was cut by 2 bases and J by 3 bases, with 11 bases left in between.

Only one count was recorded for this clone. The J gene is TRBJ1-5, the V gene TRBV18; 10 bases match TRBD1. The CDR3 has 14 residues. Germline V gene sequence: CDR1 KGHSH, CDR2 LQKENI. The V segment lost 5 bases and the J segment 4 bases; nucleotides outside the gene matches: 2. CDR3 bases: TGTGCCAGCTCAAGGGACAGGGGAAATCAGCCCCAGCATTTT. Residues: CASSRDRGNQPQHF.

V gene TRBV28 combines with J gene TRBJ1-5; D remains ambiguous. The CDR3 is made up of 12 amino acids. CDR1 and CDR2 from the germline V gene are MDHEN and SYDVKM. The V gene lost 4 bases and the J gene lost 5 bases, with 6 bases spanning the gap. CDR3: CASSSQYQPQHF. The CDR3 region has the DNA TGTGCCAGCAGTTCACAATATCAGCCCCAGCATTTT.

CDR3 protein: CASSHPGAVQETQYF. DNA of the CDR3: TGTGCCAGCAGCCACCCAGGGGCGGTCCAAGAGACCCAGTACTTC. This chain uses TRBV28 with TRBJ2-5; D might be TRBD1 (6 bases). Looked up from germline, CDR1 is MDHEN and CDR2 is SYDVKM. The germline V and J ends were trimmed by 6 bases and 1 base, with 15 bases remaining between them. The CDR3 consists of 15 residues.

This clone has just one count. The chain is built from TRBV21-1 and TRBJ2-7; the table's D call, TRBD2, was not checked against the DNA. TRBV21-1 has pseudogene status. This CDR3 has 16 amino acids. CDR3 amino acids: CASSKWGRGRRNEQYF. CDR3 DNA: TGTGCCAGCAGCAAATGGGGTCGCGGGAGGCGGAACGAGCAGTACTTC.

The chain is built from TRBV27 and TRBJ2-5; possibly TRBD1 for D (5 bases). This CDR3 is built from 13 residues. Germline assignment: CDR1 MNHEY and CDR2 SMNVEV (reference sequence). Trimming took off 2 bases at V and 1 base at J, with 5 bases between the two ends. The CDR3 region has the DNA TGTGCCAGCAGTTTAAGGGGCCAAGAGACCCAGTACTTC. Encoded protein: CASSLRGQETQYF.

In DNA form, the CDR3 reads TGTGCCAGCAGTCGGGGACACAAGATAAATGGCGAAAAACTGTTTTTT. Protein: CASSRGHKINGEKLFF. This rearrangement joins TRBV5-6 to TRBJ1-4, with a weak D call TRBD1 (6 bases). The CDR3 spans 16 residues. V lost 5 bases, J lost 8 bases, and 22 bases lay in between. CDR1 is SGHDT and CDR2 is YYEEEE in the germline V gene.

The CDR3: CASSQGLATYEQYF. The CDR3 DNA is TGCGCCAGCAGCCAAGGGCTAGCGACCTACGAGCAGTACTTC. The V gene is TRBV4-1, the J gene TRBJ2-7; a weak D match, TRBD2 (6 bases). Germline CDR1 reads MGHRA; CDR2 reads YSYEKL. The CDR3 is made up of 14 amino acids. Deletions cut 1 base from V and 2 bases from J, with 9 bases between.

This rearrangement joins TRBV27 to TRBJ2-7; D may be TRBD1 (6 bases). Trimming removed 4 bases at V and 0 bases at J, with 10 bases between. The CDR3 runs to 14 residues. Germline lookup yields CDR1 MNHEY and CDR2 SMNVEV (reference sequence). In DNA form, the CDR3 reads TGTGCCAGCAGTTACAGGGTGGGCTCCTACGAGCAGTACTTC. Translating it yields CASSYRVGSYEQYF.

The chain links TRBV5-8 to TRBJ2-1; 11 bases map to TRBD2. The germline CDR1 and CDR2 sequences are SGHTS and YDEGEE. With 7 bases clipped from V and 1 base from J, the junction kept 7 bases outside the gene matches. The CDR3 consists of 16 residues. As DNA, the CDR3 is TGTGCCAGCTCTGATAGCGGGAGGGTATCCTACAATGAGCAGTTCTTC. Protein product: CASSDSGRVSYNEQFF.

The chain is built from TRBV6-1 and TRBJ2-1; 7 bases are shared with TRBD1. CDR1 is MNHNS and CDR2 is SASEGT in the germline V gene. There are 15 residues in the CDR3. The ends lost 7 bases at V and 0 bases at J; junction bases unmatched: 6. The chain's CDR3 is CASKTGASSYNEQFF. The CDR3 region has the DNA TGTGCCAGCAAAACAGGGGCAAGCTCCTACAATGAGCAGTTCTTC.

About this clone: One junction end disagrees with the germline gene, perhaps due to a read error. The rearrangement links TRBV28 to TRBJ2-7, with TRBD1 identical over 7 bases. CDR1 MDHEN and CDR2 SYDVKM come from the germline V gene. This CDR3 has 13 residues. The CDR3 spells CASSRQGSHEQYF. The CDR3, as DNA: TGTGCCAGCAGTCGACAGGGCTCCCACGAGCAGTACTTC.

The V call is TRBV29-1, the J call TRBJ2-1, with D maybe TRBD2 (5 bases). The CDR3 consists of 13 residues. Per the germline V gene, CDR1 is SQVTM and CDR2 is ANQGSEA. V dropped 6 bases and J dropped 8 bases, with 17 bases sitting between them. This CDR3 reads CSVRATSGHEQFF. The CDR3 DNA reads TGCAGCGTGCGGGCCACATCGGGCCATGAGCAGTTCTTC.

The count of this clone is one. In the same sample, other DNA sequences code for this CDR3. This rearrangement joins TRBV28 to TRBJ2-7; D call uncertain. Per germline, CDR1 MDHEN and CDR2 SYDVKM. Trimming stripped 6 bases from V and 2 bases from J, with 5 bases between. The CDR3 is 11 residues long. Written as DNA, the CDR3 is TGTGCCAGCAGCTCTCCCTACGAGCAGTACTTC. It encodes CASSSPYEQYF.

This clone has a handful of counts. This rearrangement joins TRBV6-5 to TRBJ1-3; D uncertain. CDR3 length: 16 residues. V was cut by 4 bases and J by 0 bases, with 13 bases left in between. Germline V gene sequence: CDR1 MNHEY, CDR2 SVGAGI. Here the CDR3 DNA reads TGTGCCAGCAGTTCTCTGGGGAGGTCCTCTGGAAACACCATATATTTT. Protein: CASSSLGRSSGNTIYF.

This sequence joins TRBV2 and TRBJ2-1; tentatively, D is TRBD2 (7 bases). The germline CDR1 and CDR2 sequences are SNHLY and FYNNEI. V was pared by 7 bases and J by 5 bases, with 15 bases between. There are 14 residues in the CDR3. CDR3: CASTGGRKDNEQFF. CDR3 sequence (DNA): TGTGCCAGCACCGGGGGGCGGAAGGACAATGAGCAGTTCTTC.